A single sample is the source of the 12 T cell receptor beta chains below, sequenced in a study of blood T cell repertoires in COVID-19 (TCRdb year 2020). Preparation of the library involved the immunoSEQ multiplex PCR assay. TCRdb obtained this table from immuneACCESS and retained in-frame rearrangements with V and J assigned. These tables miss some clones; where compared with another copy, unresolved V genes account for less than half of the shortfall, and the remainder is unexplained. The sample yields 200,000 to 250,000 clones; 85% to 90% were counted once. The ten largest clones take up 5% to 6.5% of the sample. The specimen sequenced was peripheral blood. All receptors derive from a man older than 75 with acute or convalescent COVID-19.

The chain links TRBV29-1 to TRBJ2-1; maybe TRBD2 (6 bases). CDR1 and CDR2 from the germline V gene are SQVTM and ANQGSEA. The CDR3 is 14 residues long. The germline V and J ends were trimmed by 3 bases and 4 bases, with 13 bases remaining between them. CDR3 amino acids: CSVEGLLLYNEQFF. The CDR3 nucleotides read TGCAGCGTTGAGGGACTCCTTCTATACAATGAGCAGTTCTTC.

V usage is TRBV5-1 and J usage is TRBJ2-2; 10 nucleotides agree with TRBD2. V trimming: 0 bases; J trimming: 1 base; junction bases outside the gene matches: 3. Germline assignment: CDR1 SGHRS and CDR2 YFSETQ. This CDR3 is built from 17 residues. The CDR3 loop reads CASSLAPSGGNTGELFF. CDR3 nucleotides: TGCGCCAGCAGCTTGGCCCCTAGCGGGGGGAACACCGGGGAGCTGTTTTTT.

This clone was seen more than once but under ten times. The chain employs TRBV12-5 and TRBJ2-1, with 10 bases fitting TRBD2. The CDR3 has 15 amino acids. Germline V gene sequence: CDR1 LGHNT, CDR2 FRNRAP. V dropped 1 base and J dropped 8; count of bases not matched to a gene: 5. The CDR3 DNA is TGTGCTAGTGGTTTGGGGACTAGCGGACGGGATGAGCAGTTCTTC. It codes for CASGLGTSGRDEQFF.

V usage is TRBV7-9 and J usage is TRBJ2-7; 9 bases line up with TRBD1. Trimming at V came to 3 bases and at J to 4 bases, leaving 4 bases not matched to a gene. Germline loops: CDR1 SEHNR, CDR2 FQNEAQ (reference sequence). CDR3 length equals 14 residues. The CDR3 region has the DNA TGTGCCAGCAGCTTGGGGACAGGGAGGTACGAGCAGTACGTC. As protein: CASSLGTGRYEQYV.

This chain connects TRBV7-7 to TRBJ2-7, with 8 bases lining up with TRBD1. This CDR3 has 14 residues. CDR1 is SSHAT, CDR2 FNYEAQ, per germline (reference sequence). The V and J ends lost 5 bases and 3 bases, in that order; junction bases with no gene match: 6. The CDR3 spells CASSPGQGNYEQYF. The CDR3 coding sequence is TGTGCCAGCAGCCCTGGACAGGGAAACTACGAGCAGTACTTC.

The rearrangement joins TRBV18 to TRBJ1-1, with a weak D call TRBD1 (6 bases). The V end lost 4 bases, the J end lost 6 bases, and 18 bases lay between the germline ends. The CDR3 extends over 15 amino acids. Germline V gene lookup returns CDR1 KGHSH and CDR2 LQKENI. The CDR3 loop reads CASSLSRGGLAEAFF. DNA for the CDR3: TGTGCCAGCTCACTCTCCCGGGGGGGCTTGGCTGAAGCTTTCTTT.

J is TRBJ2-5 and V is TRBV28; 7 bases agree with TRBD1. Germline V lookup: CDR1 MDHEN, CDR2 SYDVKM. V lost 5 bases, J lost 3 bases, and 6 bases stayed unmatched. This CDR3 is built from 14 residues. CDR3 sequence (DNA): TGTGCCAGCAGTGAAAATACAGGGGAAGAGACCCAGTACTTC. It codes for CASSENTGEETQYF. The full variable domain, its missing parts supplied by reference TRBV28 and TRBJ2-5, is DVKVTQSSRYLVKRTGEKVFLECVQDMDHENMFWYRQDPGLGLRLIYFSYDVKMKEKGDIPEGYSVSREKKERFSLILESASTNQTSMYLCASSENTGEETQYFGPGTRLLVL.

V usage is TRBV9 and J usage is TRBJ1-2; a weak D match, TRBD1 (6 bases). Germline V gene lookup returns CDR1 SGDLS and CDR2 YYNGEE. Trimming shortened V by 3 bases and J by 0 bases, and 12 bases separated the two germline ends. The CDR3 covers 15 residues. The CDR3 nucleotides are TGTGCCAGCAGCGCCCAGACAGGAGCTAACTATGGCTACACCTTC. Translating gives CASSAQTGANYGYTF.

This chain connects TRBV27 to TRBJ2-2; 8 nucleotides agree with TRBD2. Germline lookup yields CDR1 MNHEY and CDR2 SMNVEV (reference sequence). This CDR3 has 15 amino acids. V trimming: 6 bases; J trimming: 2 bases; junction bases outside the gene matches: 5. Here the CDR3 reads CASRGGLANTGELFF. CDR3 nucleotides: TGTGCCAGCAGGGGCGGACTAGCTAACACCGGGGAGCTGTTTTTT.

V and J are TRBV27 and TRBJ1-6; 9 bases line up with TRBD1. This CDR3 is 17 amino acids long. The junction had 8 bases not matched to a gene; V was cut back by 4 bases and J by 4 bases. The germline CDR1 and CDR2 sequences are MNHEY and SMNVEV (reference sequence). The CDR3 DNA reads as TGTGCCAGCAGTTCCCTCACAGGGGGCGCGTATAATTCACCCCTCCACTTT. Protein sequence: CASSSLTGGAYNSPLHF.

V gene TRBV28 combines with J gene TRBJ2-7; no clear D gene. The CDR3 spans 13 residues. Germline V gives CDR1 MDHEN, CDR2 SYDVKM. V lost 5 bases and J 3 bases, leaving 11 bases between the germline ends. The chain's CDR3 is CASSTLVIYEQYF. For the CDR3, the DNA is TGTGCCAGCAGTACCCTAGTTATCTACGAGCAGTACTTC. Supplemented by reference TRBV28 and TRBJ2-7, the full variable domain reads DVKVTQSSRYLVKRTGEKVFLECVQDMDHENMFWYRQDPGLGLRLIYFSYDVKMKEKGDIPEGYSVSREKKERFSLILESASTNQTSMYLCASSTLVIYEQYFGPGTRLTVT.

The chain couples TRBV9 to TRBJ2-2; 9 bases align to TRBD2. Trimming at V came to 2 bases and at J to 6 bases, leaving 2 bases not matched to a gene. The CDR3 sequence is 14 residues long. Germline V gene data show CDR1 as SGDLS and CDR2 as YYNGEE. CDR3 amino acids: CASSVGLAPGELFF. CDR3 sequence (DNA): TGTGCCAGCAGCGTTGGACTAGCGCCCGGGGAGCTGTTTTTT.